These T cell receptor beta chains were read from a single sample in a study of shared clonotypes between healthy human individuals. Profiling relied on immunoSEQ multiplex PCR, and the TCRdb table lists in-frame clones only, not all of them. Altogether some 490,000 clones are present, over 75% being singletons, with the ten largest covering roughly 13%. The source material was PBMCs. Receptors originate from a woman between 40 and 55 years old in good health. Some clones in this sample may be carry-over from other donors' samples. CDR3s include the opening cysteine and the closing phenylalanine or tryptophan. The D gene is left open where the match is weak. Where a row states a size, it is once, few, many or the class of an expanded clone; other rows omit it.

clone size | CDR3 length | J gene | D gene | V gene | CDR3 protein | CDR3 DNA
NA | 14 | TRBJ1-5 | NA | TRBV7-6 | CASSAGYGSQPQHF | TGTGCCAGCAGCGCAGGGTACGGAAGTCAGCCCCAGCATTTT
NA | 15 | TRBJ1-5 | TRBD1 | TRBV6-5 | CASRMTGVGNQPQHF | TGTGCCAGCAGGATGACAGGGGTCGGCAATCAGCCCCAGCATTTT
NA | 16 | TRBJ2-7 | TRBD2 | TRBV28 | CASSLSSAGGPYEQYF | TGTGCCAGCAGTTTAAGTTCGGCGGGAGGGCCCTACGAGCAGTACTTC
NA | 13 | TRBJ2-7 | NA | TRBV7-3 | CASSTTGGYEQYF | TGTGCCAGCAGCACGACAGGCGGCTACGAGCAGTACTTC
NA | 19 | TRBJ1-5 | TRBD1 | TRBV28 | CASSPSPKAGTGFNQPQHF | TGTGCCAGCAGCCCCTCTCCCAAAGCCGGGACAGGCTTCAATCAGCCCCAGCATTTT
NA | 17 | TRBJ2-6 | NA | TRBV18 | CASSIGDWGRGANVLTF | TGTGCCAGCTCAATAGGAGATTGGGGGCGAGGGGCCAACGTCCTGACTTTC
NA | 15 | TRBJ2-1 | TRBD1 | TRBV6-5 | CASSLQGVAYNEQFF | TGTGCCAGCAGTTTACAGGGGGTTGCCTACAATGAGCAGTTCTTC
many | 15 | TRBJ2-5 | NA | TRBV9 | CASSVSSEYQETQYF | TGTGCCAGCAGCGTTTCCAGCGAGTACCAAGAGACCCAGTACTTC
NA | 16 | TRBJ2-4 | NA | TRBV19 | CASSIRATGNKNIQYF | TGTGCCAGTAGTATTCGGGCGACAGGTAACAAAAACATTCAGTACTTC
NA | 13 | TRBJ2-4 | TRBD1 | TRBV27 | CASGRDRGNIQYF | TGTGCCAGCGGCCGGGACAGGGGCAACATTCAGTACTTC
NA | 14 | TRBJ2-7 | NA | TRBV7-2 | CASSLKGVLYEQYF | TGTGCCAGCAGCTTAAAAGGGGTCCTCTACGAGCAGTACTTC
NA | 15 | TRBJ1-1 | TRBD1 | TRBV11-2 | CASSWKGQVNTEAFF | TGTGCCAGCAGCTGGAAGGGACAGGTGAACACTGAAGCTTTCTTT
NA | 17 | TRBJ1-1 | NA | TRBV4-2 | CASSQERFAGSATEAFF | TGTGCCAGCAGCCAAGAAAGGTTCGCGGGTTCGGCCACTGAAGCTTTCTTT
NA | 13 | TRBJ1-1 | NA | TRBV29-1 | CSVVGQMNTEAFF | TGCAGCGTTGTCGGCCAGATGAACACTGAAGCTTTCTTT
NA | 15 | TRBJ2-1 | NA | TRBV27 | CASRTLASSYNEQFF | TGTGCCAGCAGGACCTTAGCAAGCTCCTACAATGAGCAGTTCTTC
NA | 13 | TRBJ2-1 | NA | TRBV5-1 | CASAQGVDNEQFF | TGCGCCAGTGCACAGGGTGTCGACAATGAGCAGTTCTTC
NA | 13 | TRBJ2-1 | NA | TRBV30 | CAWRNGGGNEQFF | TGTGCCTGGAGAAATGGAGGGGGGAATGAGCAGTTCTTC
few | 17 | TRBJ2-1 | TRBD2 | TRBV7-8 | CASSLDLGGRAGGEQFF | TGTGCCAGCAGCTTGGATTTAGGCGGGAGGGCCGGGGGTGAGCAGTTCTTC
NA | 12 | TRBJ1-2 | NA | TRBV28 | CASRRHRYGYTF | TGTGCCAGCCGCCGTCATCGCTATGGCTACACCTTC
NA | 13 | TRBJ1-1 | NA | TRBV29-1 | CSVVPFAGVETFF | TGCAGCGTTGTCCCCTTTGCAGGAGTCGAAACTTTCTTT
NA | 16 | TRBJ2-6 | NA | TRBV27 | CASRPSRYSGANVLTF | TGTGCCAGCAGGCCTTCTCGCTACTCTGGGGCCAACGTCCTGACTTTC
NA | 14 | TRBJ1-3 | NA | TRBV9 | CASSPQVDPNTIYF | TGTGCCAGCAGCCCCCAGGTTGACCCCAACACCATATATTTT
NA | 14 | TRBJ2-3 | TRBD2 | TRBV18 | CASLPAGGADTQYF | TGTGCCAGCCTCCCCGCGGGGGGGGCAGATACGCAGTATTTT
few | 14 | TRBJ1-1 | NA | TRBV9 | CASSRRALVTEAFF | TGTGCCAGCAGTCGCCGGGCCTTGGTCACTGAAGCTTTCTTT